This TCR beta chain emerged from a study of blood T cell repertoires in COVID-19. Original processing notes: Reference gene primer amplification gave nucleated cell count estimates. Measured with immunoSEQ multiplex PCR; TCRdb has only the in-frame clones, and not every one. The DNA gave D and trimming, while V, J and clone size come from that table. The data contain approximately 260,000 clones, 75% to 90% of them singletons. The count of this clone is one. This TCR was sampled from a woman in her seventies with acute or convalescent COVID-19. Sequencing was performed on peripheral blood.

The CDR3 region is CASSEGGAGHGYYEQYF. Written as DNA, the CDR3 is TGCGCCAGCAGTGAAGGTGGGGCCGGGCACGGTTACTACGAGCAGTACTTC. V is TRBV10-2 and J is TRBJ2-7, with D possibly being TRBD1 (5 bases). V gave up 3 bases and J gave up 3 bases, with 21 bases separating them. Germline V lookup: CDR1 WSHSY, CDR2 SAAADI. The CDR3 contains 17 residues.